Below, 10 T cell receptor beta chains from the same sample are listed, as sequenced in a study of identical twins. TCRdb itself ran the 5' RACE reads through MiXCR, one entry per CDR3 protein. The sample shows 700,000 or so distinct CDR3 sequences, 21% of them seen only once. The same data also went into a second study, on T cells expressing NK-cell markers.

Source material: PBMCs. These receptors came from a woman aged 18-29 years in good health.

This clonotype was counted many times. This rearrangement joins TRBV4-3 to TRBJ1-2; D is undetermined. Germline CDR1 is LGHNA and CDR2 is YSLEER. Trimming removed 0 bases from V and 5 bases from J, with 13 bases in between. The CDR3 is made up of 15 amino acids. In DNA form, the CDR3 reads TGCGCCAGCAGCCAAGATTTCCCCCACCCATATGGCTACACCTTC. Protein: CASSQDFPHPYGYTF.

The V gene is TRBV9, the J gene TRBJ2-5, with 8 positions matching TRBD1. Per the germline V gene, CDR1 is SGDLS and CDR2 is YYNGEE. The CDR3 is 14 residues long. The ends lost 3 bases at V and 4 bases at J; junction bases unmatched: 5. CDR3 DNA sequence: TGTGCCAGCAGCGCACCAACAGGGGGAGAGACCCAGTACTTC. Amino acid sequence: CASSAPTGGETQYF.

This sequence joins TRBV29-1 and TRBJ2-3; D could derive from TRBD1 or TRBD2 (6 bases each). The V end was cut by 4 bases, the J end by 0 bases, with 17 bases between. Germline assignment: CDR1 SQVTM and CDR2 ANQGSEA. CDR3 size: 16 residues. Here the CDR3 DNA reads TGCAGCGTTGGGGGGCCTAGCGCCTCTAGCACAGATACGCAGTATTTT. It yields the protein CSVGGPSASSTDTQYF.

For this clonotype: This sequence may be a read error, since a much larger clone differs from it by one base. The V and J genes are TRBV12-3 or TRBV12-4 and TRBJ1-2; no firm D call. V gave up 5 bases and J gave up 5 bases, with 9 bases separating them. CDR3 length: 12 residues. CDR3 sequence (DNA): TGTGCCAGCAGTGTCCCGGGGTATGGCTACACCTTC. It translates to CASSVPGYGYTF.

This clonotype was found a few times. The chain recombines TRBV20-1 with TRBJ2-7, with TRBD1 matching over 10 bases. With 7 bases clipped from V and 7 bases from J, the junction kept 4 bases outside the gene matches. This CDR3 spans 11 amino acids. Germline V gene lookup returns CDR1 DFQATT and CDR2 SNEGSKA (reference sequence). CDR3 protein: CSGQGAREQYF. DNA of the CDR3: TGCAGTGGACAGGGGGCGAGAGAGCAGTACTTC.

V and J are TRBV12-3 or TRBV12-4 and TRBJ2-7; D may be TRBD1 (6 bases). Deletions cut 5 bases from V and 0 bases from J, with 11 bases between. This CDR3 has 14 residues. The CDR3 DNA reads as TGTGCCAGCAGTGTGGGACACAGCTCCTACGAGCAGTACTTC. Translated: CASSVGHSSYEQYF.

The V and J genes are TRBV29-1 and TRBJ1-1; D may be TRBD1 (6 bases). The germline V and J ends were trimmed by 5 bases and 3 bases, with 13 bases remaining between them. CDR1 SQVTM and CDR2 ANQGSEA come from the germline V gene. CDR3 length: 13 residues. CDR3 loop: CSVRQGTHTEAFF. CDR3 in DNA: TGCAGCGTTCGTCAGGGGACTCACACTGAAGCTTTCTTT. The variable domain in full, with the rest retrieved from reference TRBV29-1 and TRBJ1-1, is SAVISQKPSRDICQRGTSLTIQCQVDSQVTMMFWYRQQPGQSLTLIATANQGSEATYESGFVIDKFPISRPNLTFSTLTVSNMSPEDSSIYLCSVRQGTHTEAFFGQGTRLTVV.

This clonotype was counted between two and nine times. This chain joins TRBV5-1 and TRBJ2-7, with TRBD1 as a possible D gene (5 bases). The CDR3 length is 16 residues. The V end was cut by 1 base, the J end by 4 bases, with 18 bases between. CDR1 SGHRS and CDR2 YFSETQ come from the germline V gene. The CDR3, as DNA: TGCGCCAGCAGCTTGTCTGCCCAGGGTTATGTTTACGAGCAGTACTTC. Translated: CASSLSAQGYVYEQYF.

This clonotype was found a few times. The rearrangement joins TRBV7-8 to TRBJ2-1, with D unclear. Trimming removed 5 bases from V and 1 base from J, with 12 bases in between. The length of the CDR3 is 15 residues. Germline CDR1 SGHVS, CDR2 FQNEAQ. In DNA form, the CDR3 reads TGTGCCAGCAGCCCCCCCCTAGGGTCCTACAATGAGCAGTTCTTC. Encoded protein: CASSPPLGSYNEQFF. The variable domain in full, with the rest retrieved from reference TRBV7-8 and TRBJ2-1, is GAGVSQSPRYKVAKRGQDVALRCDPISGHVSLFWYQQALGQGPEFLTYFQNEAQLDKSGLPSDRFFAERPEGSVSTLKIQRTQQEDSAVYLCASSPPLGSYNEQFFGPGTRLTVL.

The J gene is TRBJ2-1, the V gene TRBV6-5; D is unresolved. V lost 5 bases and J 8 bases, leaving 10 bases between the germline ends. CDR1 MNHEY and CDR2 SVGAGI come from the germline V gene. CDR3 size: 12 residues. CDR3 sequence reads: CASSPGEDEQFF. DNA for the CDR3: TGTGCCAGCAGTCCGGGCGAAGATGAGCAGTTCTTC.